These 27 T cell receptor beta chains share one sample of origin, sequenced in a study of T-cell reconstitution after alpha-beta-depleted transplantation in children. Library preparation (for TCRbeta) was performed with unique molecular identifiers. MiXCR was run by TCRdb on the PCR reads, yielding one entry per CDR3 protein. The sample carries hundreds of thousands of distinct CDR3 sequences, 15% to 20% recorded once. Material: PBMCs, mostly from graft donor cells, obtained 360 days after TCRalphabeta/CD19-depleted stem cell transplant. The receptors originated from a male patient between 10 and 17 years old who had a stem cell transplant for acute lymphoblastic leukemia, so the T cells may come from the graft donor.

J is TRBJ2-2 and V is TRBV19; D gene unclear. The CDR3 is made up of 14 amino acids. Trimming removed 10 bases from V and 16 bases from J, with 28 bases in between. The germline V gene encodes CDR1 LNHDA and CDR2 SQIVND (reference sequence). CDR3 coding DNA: TGTGCCAAGTCTCTTTTCTCATTCTCTTCCAACAAGTTTTTT. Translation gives CAKSLFSFSSNKFF.

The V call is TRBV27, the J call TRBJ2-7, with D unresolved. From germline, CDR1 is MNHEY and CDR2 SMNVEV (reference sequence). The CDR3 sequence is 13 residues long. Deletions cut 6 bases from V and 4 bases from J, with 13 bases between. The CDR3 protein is CASRSIQLYEQYF. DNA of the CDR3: TGTGCCAGCAGATCTATACAGCTTTACGAGCAGTACTTC.

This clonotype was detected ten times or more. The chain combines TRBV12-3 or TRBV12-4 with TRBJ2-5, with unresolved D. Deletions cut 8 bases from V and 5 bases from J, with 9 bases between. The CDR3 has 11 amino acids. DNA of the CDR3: TGTGCCAGCGTGATTGGTGAGACCCAGTACTTC. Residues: CASVIGETQYF.

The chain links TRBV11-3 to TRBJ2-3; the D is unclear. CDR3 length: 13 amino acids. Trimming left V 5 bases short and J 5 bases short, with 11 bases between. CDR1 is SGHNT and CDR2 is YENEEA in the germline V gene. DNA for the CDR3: TGTGCCAGCAGCCAATATGCCTTAGATACGCAGTATTTT. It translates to CASSQYALDTQYF.

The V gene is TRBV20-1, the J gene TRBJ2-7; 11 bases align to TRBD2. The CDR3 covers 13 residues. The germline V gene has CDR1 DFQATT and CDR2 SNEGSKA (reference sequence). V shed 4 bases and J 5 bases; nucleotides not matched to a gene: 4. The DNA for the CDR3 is TGCAGTGCTATTGTAGCGGGAGGGAACGAGCAGTACTTC. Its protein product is CSAIVAGGNEQYF.

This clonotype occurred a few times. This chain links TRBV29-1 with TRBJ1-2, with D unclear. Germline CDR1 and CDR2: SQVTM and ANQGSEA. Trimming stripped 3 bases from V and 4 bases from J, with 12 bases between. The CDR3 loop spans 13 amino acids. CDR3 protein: CSVDEGSGYGYTF. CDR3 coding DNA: TGCAGCGTTGATGAGGGCAGTGGCTATGGCTACACCTTC.

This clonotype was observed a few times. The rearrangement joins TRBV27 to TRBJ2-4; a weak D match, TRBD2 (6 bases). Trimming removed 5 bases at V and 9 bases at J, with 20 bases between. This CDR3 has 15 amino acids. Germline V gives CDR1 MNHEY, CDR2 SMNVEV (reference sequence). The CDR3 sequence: CASSPTGGRRGIQYF. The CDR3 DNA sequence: TGTGCCAGCAGTCCGACCGGGGGTCGGCGGGGCATTCAGTACTTC.

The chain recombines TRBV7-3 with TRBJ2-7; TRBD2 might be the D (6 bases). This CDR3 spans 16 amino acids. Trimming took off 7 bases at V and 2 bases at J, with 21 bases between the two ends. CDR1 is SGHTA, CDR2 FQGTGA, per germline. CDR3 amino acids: CASNRRGSGLPYEQYF. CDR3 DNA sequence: TGTGCCAGCAACCGCCGGGGTAGCGGCCTCCCCTACGAGCAGTACTTC.

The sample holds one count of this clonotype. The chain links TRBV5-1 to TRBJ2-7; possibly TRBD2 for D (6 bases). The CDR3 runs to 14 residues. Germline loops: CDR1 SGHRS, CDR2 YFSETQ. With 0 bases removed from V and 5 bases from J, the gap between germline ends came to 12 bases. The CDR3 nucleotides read TGCGCCAGCAGCTTGGTTGCGGGAAACCACGAGCAGTACTTC. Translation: CASSLVAGNHEQYF.

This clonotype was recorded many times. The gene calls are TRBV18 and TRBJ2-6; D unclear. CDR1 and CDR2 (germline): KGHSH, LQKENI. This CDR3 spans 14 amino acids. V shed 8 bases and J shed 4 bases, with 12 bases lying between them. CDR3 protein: CASSPPSGANVLTF. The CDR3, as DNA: TGTGCCAGCAGCCCCCCCAGCGGGGCCAACGTCCTGACTTTC.

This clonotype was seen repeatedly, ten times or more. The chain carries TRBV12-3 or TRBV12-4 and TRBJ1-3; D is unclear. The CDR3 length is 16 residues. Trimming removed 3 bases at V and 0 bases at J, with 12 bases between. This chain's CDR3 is CASSLTWTFSGNTIYF. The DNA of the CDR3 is TGTGCCAGCAGTTTGACATGGACTTTCTCTGGAAACACCATATATTTT.

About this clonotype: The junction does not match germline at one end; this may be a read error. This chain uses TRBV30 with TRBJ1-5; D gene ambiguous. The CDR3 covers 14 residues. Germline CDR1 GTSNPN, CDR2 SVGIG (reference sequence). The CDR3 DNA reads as TGTGCCTGGAGTGTAGAGAGTAGCGATCAGCCCCAGCATTTT. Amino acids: CAWSVESSDQPQHF.

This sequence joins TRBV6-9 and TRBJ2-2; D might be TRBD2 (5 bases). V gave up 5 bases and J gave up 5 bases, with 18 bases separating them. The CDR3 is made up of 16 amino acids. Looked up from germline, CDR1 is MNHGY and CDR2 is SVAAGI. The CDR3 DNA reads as TGTGCCAGCAGTGATAACGAGGGAGTGAGAACCGGGGAGCTGTTTTTT. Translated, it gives CASSDNEGVRTGELFF.

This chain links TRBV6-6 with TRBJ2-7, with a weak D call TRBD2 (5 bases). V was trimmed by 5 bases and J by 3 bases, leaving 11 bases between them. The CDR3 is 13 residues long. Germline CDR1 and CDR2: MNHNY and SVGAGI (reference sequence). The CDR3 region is CASSSWENYEQYF. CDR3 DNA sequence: TGTGCCAGCAGTAGTTGGGAGAACTACGAGCAGTACTTC.

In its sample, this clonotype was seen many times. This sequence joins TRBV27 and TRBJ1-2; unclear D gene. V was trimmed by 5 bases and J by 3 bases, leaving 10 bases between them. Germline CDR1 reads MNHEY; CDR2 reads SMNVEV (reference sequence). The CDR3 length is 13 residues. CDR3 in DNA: TGTGCCAGCAGTCCTACCCTAGACTATGGCTACACCTTC. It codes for CASSPTLDYGYTF.

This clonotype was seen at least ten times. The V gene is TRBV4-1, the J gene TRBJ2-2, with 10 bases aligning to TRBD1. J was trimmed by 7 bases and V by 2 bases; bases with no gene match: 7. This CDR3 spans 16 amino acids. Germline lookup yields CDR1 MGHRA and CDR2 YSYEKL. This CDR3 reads CASSQPTGGNGGELFF. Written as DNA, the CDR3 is TGCGCCAGCAGCCAACCGACAGGGGGCAACGGCGGGGAGCTGTTTTTT.

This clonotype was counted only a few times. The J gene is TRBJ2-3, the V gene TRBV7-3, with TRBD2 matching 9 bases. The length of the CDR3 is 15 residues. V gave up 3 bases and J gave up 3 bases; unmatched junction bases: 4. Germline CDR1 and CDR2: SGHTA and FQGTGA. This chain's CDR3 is CASSFAGGPTDTQYF. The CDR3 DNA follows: TGTGCCAGCAGCTTTGCGGGAGGGCCGACAGATACGCAGTATTTT.

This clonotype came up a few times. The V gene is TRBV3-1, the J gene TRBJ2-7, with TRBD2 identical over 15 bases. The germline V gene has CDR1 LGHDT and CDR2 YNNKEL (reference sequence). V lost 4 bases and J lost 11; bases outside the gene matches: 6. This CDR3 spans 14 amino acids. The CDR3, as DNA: TGTGCCAGCAGCCGGGGACTAGCGGGAGGTAAAGAGTACTTC. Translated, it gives CASSRGLAGGKEYF.

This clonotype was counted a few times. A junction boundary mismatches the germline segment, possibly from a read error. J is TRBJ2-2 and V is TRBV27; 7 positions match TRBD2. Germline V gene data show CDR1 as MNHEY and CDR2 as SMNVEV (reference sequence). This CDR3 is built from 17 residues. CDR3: CASSPTGEGINIGELFF. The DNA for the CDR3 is TGTGCCAGCAGTCCGACGGGGGAGGGGATAAACATCGGGGAGCTGTTTTTT.

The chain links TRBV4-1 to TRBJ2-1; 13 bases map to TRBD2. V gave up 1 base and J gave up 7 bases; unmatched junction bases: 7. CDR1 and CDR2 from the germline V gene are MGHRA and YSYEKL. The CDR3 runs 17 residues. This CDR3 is CASSQAAGTSGANEQFF. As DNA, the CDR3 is TGCGCCAGCAGCCAAGCTGCCGGGACTAGCGGGGCGAATGAGCAGTTCTTC.

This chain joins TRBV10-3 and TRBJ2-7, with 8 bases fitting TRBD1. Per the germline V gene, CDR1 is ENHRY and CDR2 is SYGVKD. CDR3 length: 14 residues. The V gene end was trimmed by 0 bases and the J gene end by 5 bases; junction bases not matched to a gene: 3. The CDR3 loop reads CAISESRGLNEQYF. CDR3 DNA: TGTGCCATCAGTGAGTCCAGGGGGCTGAACGAGCAGTACTTC.

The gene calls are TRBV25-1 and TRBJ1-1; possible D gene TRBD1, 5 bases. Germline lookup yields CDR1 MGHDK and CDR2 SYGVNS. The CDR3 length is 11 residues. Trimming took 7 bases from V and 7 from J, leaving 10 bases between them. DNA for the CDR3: TGTGCCAGCATTAGGAGGGGTGAAGCTTTCTTT. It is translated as CASIRRGEAFF.

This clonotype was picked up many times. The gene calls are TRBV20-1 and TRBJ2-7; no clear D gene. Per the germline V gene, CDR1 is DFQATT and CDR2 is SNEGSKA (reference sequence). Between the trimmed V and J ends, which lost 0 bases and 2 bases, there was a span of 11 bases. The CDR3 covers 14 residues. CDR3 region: CSARDRELPYEQYF. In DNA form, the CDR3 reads TGCAGTGCTAGAGATCGAGAACTGCCCTACGAGCAGTACTTC.

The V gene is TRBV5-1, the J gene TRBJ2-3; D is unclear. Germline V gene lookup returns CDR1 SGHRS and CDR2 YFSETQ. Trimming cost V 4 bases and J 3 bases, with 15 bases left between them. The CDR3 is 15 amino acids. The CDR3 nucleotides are TGCGCCAGCAGCCCGCCGTTTGTCGGGACAGATACGCAGTATTTT. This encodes CASSPPFVGTDTQYF.

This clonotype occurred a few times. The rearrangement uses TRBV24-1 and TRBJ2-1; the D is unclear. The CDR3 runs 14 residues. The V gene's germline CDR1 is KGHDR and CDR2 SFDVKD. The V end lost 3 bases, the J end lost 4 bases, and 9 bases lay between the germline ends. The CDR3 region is CATSDVDPYNEQFF. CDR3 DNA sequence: TGTGCCACCAGTGATGTAGACCCGTACAATGAGCAGTTCTTC.

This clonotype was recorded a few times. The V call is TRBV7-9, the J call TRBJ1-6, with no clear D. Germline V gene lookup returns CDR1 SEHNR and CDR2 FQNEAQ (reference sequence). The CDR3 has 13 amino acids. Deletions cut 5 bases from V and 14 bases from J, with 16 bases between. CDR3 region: CASSTLKDPSLHF. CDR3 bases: TGTGCCAGCAGCACCCTCAAAGACCCGTCCCTCCACTTT.

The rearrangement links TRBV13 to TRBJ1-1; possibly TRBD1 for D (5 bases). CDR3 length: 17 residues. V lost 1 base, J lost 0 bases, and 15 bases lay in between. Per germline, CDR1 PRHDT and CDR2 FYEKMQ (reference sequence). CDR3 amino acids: CASSLDGGRVMNTEAFF. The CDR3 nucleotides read TGTGCCAGCAGCTTAGACGGGGGGAGGGTGATGAACACTGAAGCTTTCTTT.